The 14 T cell receptor beta chains presented below share a single source sample, sequenced in a study of blood T cell repertoires in COVID-19. Only in-frame clones appear in the TCRdb table, and some are missing; sequencing was by immunoSEQ multiplex PCR. The table shows roughly 250,000 clones, with around 90% occurring only once. The material sequenced was PBMCs or T cells enriched from blood (not recorded which). These receptors all stem from a human donor in a cohort exposed to, infected with or recovered from COVID-19 (not recorded which). The donor label of this sample is uncertain.

The rearrangement joins TRBV12-3 or TRBV12-4 to TRBJ1-2, with D tentatively TRBD1 (6 bases). The CDR3 runs to 13 residues. The V end lost 8 bases, the J end lost 5 bases, and 15 bases lay between the germline ends. CDR3 sequence: CASADSASYGYTF. CDR3 DNA sequence: TGTGCCAGCGCGGACAGTGCATCTTATGGCTACACCTTC.

This chain joins TRBV30 and TRBJ1-1, with 9 bases lining up with TRBD1. Germline V gene data show CDR1 as GTSNPN and CDR2 as SVGIG (reference sequence). V gave up 8 bases and J gave up 10 bases; unmatched junction bases: 17. There are 14 residues in the CDR3. CDR3: CAGRTGVPNSGAFF. In DNA, the CDR3 is TGTGCCGGCCGGACAGGGGTTCCGAACTCGGGAGCTTTCTTT.

The rearrangement joins TRBV5-1 to TRBJ1-1; the D gene is possibly TRBD1 (6 bases). CDR1 is SGHRS and CDR2 is YFSETQ in the germline V gene. This CDR3 region has 14 residues. Trimming took off 4 bases at V and 4 bases at J, with 14 bases between the two ends. CDR3 amino acids: CASSQSGEGTEAFF. The DNA of the CDR3 is TGCGCCAGCAGCCAATCAGGGGAGGGCACTGAAGCTTTCTTT.

About this clone itself: A junction end diverges from the germline sequence, so it may reflect a read error. V usage is TRBV6-1 and J usage is TRBJ1-2; 8 positions agree with TRBD1. Germline CDR1 is MNHNS and CDR2 is SASEGT. The CDR3 length is 13 residues. The DNA of the CDR3 is TGTGCCAGCAGAGAAGGACAGGGTTATGGCTACACCTTC. Its translation: CASREGQGYGYTF.

The genes are TRBV10-3 and TRBJ2-7; 10 bases are shared with TRBD1. Per germline, CDR1 ENHRY and CDR2 SYGVKD. There are 14 residues in the CDR3. V was clipped by 4 bases and J by 3 bases; unmatched bases: 3. This CDR3 reads CAISGGQGVYEQYF. CDR3 sequence (DNA): TGTGCCATCAGTGGTGGACAGGGGGTCTACGAGCAGTACTTC.

This chain connects TRBV19 to TRBJ2-2, with D perhaps TRBD2 (6 bases). The CDR3 sequence is 15 residues long. Deletions cut 8 bases from V and 4 bases from J, with 17 bases between. CDR1 and CDR2 (germline): LNHDA, SQIVND (reference sequence). CDR3 region: CASGWRGEVTGELFF. In DNA form, the CDR3 reads TGTGCCAGTGGATGGAGGGGAGAAGTCACCGGGGAGCTGTTTTTT.

V and J are TRBV18 and TRBJ2-1; 13 positions agree with TRBD2. Germline CDR1 is KGHSH and CDR2 is LQKENI. With V trimmed by 6 bases and J by 8 bases, 7 bases remained unmatched. The CDR3 is 15 residues long. In DNA, the CDR3 is TGTGCCAGCTCCTCGGGACTAGCGGGGTTGTATGAGCAGTTCTTC. Its translation: CASSSGLAGLYEQFF.

The chain couples TRBV5-6 to TRBJ2-4; 8 bases fit TRBD2. V dropped 3 bases and J dropped 3; count of bases not matched to a gene: 5. The V gene's germline CDR1 is SGHDT and CDR2 YYEEEE. The CDR3 totals 15 residues. The CDR3 DNA is TGTGCCAGCAGCTCGGGACTAGTAGACAAAAACATTCAGTACTTC. It specifies CASSSGLVDKNIQYF.

The genes are TRBV7-9 and TRBJ2-2, with 9 bases lining up with TRBD1. Germline V gives CDR1 SEHNR, CDR2 FQNEAQ (reference sequence). V was pared by 4 bases and J by 3 bases, with 3 bases of the junction left unmatched. There are 15 residues in the CDR3. CDR3 DNA sequence: TGTGCCAGCAGCTCCGGGACAGGGTACACCGGGGAGCTGTTTTTT. This encodes CASSSGTGYTGELFF.

This chain links TRBV27 with TRBJ2-7; 9 bases fit TRBD1. The CDR3 loop spans 17 amino acids. Per the germline V gene, CDR1 is MNHEY and CDR2 is SMNVEV (reference sequence). V gave up 2 bases and J gave up 6 bases; unmatched junction bases: 14. The CDR3, as DNA: TGTGCCAGCAGTTTACGGAAATCAGGGACAGGGTTACCCGAGCAGTACTTC. Its protein is CASSLRKSGTGLPEQYF.

The chain recombines TRBV30 with TRBJ1-1; 7 positions agree with TRBD1. CDR3 length equals 12 residues. V lost 5 bases and J lost 4; bases outside the gene matches: 4. Germline lookup yields CDR1 GTSNPN and CDR2 SVGIG (reference sequence). CDR3 residues: CAWETGATEAFF. The DNA for the CDR3 is TGTGCCTGGGAAACAGGGGCCACTGAAGCTTTCTTT.

The chain recombines TRBV6-6 with TRBJ2-5; 8 bases are shared with TRBD2. The ends lost 5 bases at V and 0 bases at J; junction bases unmatched: 11. The CDR3 extends over 17 amino acids. Germline CDR1 and CDR2: MNHNY and SVGAGI (reference sequence). CDR3 amino acids: CASSPPLLAGHQETQYF. CDR3 in DNA: TGTGCCAGCAGTCCGCCCCTCCTAGCGGGCCACCAAGAGACCCAGTACTTC.

The rearrangement uses TRBV5-6 and TRBJ1-3; TRBD1 agrees at 8 bases. The germline gives CDR1 SGHDT, CDR2 YYEEEE. With 0 bases clipped from V and 2 bases from J, the junction kept 10 bases outside the gene matches. This CDR3 comprises 18 residues. The CDR3 bases are TGTGCCAGCAGCTTGGTTCGGCAGGGGGCGAAACCTGGAAACACCATATATTTT. As protein: CASSLVRQGAKPGNTIYF.

The rearrangement uses TRBV5-4 and TRBJ2-1; D is possibly TRBD1 (6 bases). V lost 2 bases, J lost 10 bases, and 10 bases lay in between. The CDR3 runs 12 residues. Germline V gene sequence: CDR1 SGHNT, CDR2 YYREEE (reference sequence). The CDR3 here is CASSFGQQEQFF. The CDR3 DNA is TGTGCCAGCAGCTTTGGACAGCAGGAGCAGTTCTTC.